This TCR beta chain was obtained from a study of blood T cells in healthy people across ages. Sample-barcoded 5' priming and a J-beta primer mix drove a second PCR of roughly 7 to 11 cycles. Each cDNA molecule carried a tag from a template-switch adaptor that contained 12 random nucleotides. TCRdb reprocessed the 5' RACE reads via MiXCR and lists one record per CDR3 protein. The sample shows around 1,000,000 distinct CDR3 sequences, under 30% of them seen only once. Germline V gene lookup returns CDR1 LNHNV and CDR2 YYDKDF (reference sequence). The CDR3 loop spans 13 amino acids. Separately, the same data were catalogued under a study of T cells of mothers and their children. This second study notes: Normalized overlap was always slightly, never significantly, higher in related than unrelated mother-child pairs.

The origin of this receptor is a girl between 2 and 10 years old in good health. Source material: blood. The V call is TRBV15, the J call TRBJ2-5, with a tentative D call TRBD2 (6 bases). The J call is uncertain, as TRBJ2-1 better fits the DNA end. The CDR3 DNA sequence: TGTGCCACCAGCGGGCCTATAGCGGTTATTCAGTTCTTC. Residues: CATSGPIAVIQFF.